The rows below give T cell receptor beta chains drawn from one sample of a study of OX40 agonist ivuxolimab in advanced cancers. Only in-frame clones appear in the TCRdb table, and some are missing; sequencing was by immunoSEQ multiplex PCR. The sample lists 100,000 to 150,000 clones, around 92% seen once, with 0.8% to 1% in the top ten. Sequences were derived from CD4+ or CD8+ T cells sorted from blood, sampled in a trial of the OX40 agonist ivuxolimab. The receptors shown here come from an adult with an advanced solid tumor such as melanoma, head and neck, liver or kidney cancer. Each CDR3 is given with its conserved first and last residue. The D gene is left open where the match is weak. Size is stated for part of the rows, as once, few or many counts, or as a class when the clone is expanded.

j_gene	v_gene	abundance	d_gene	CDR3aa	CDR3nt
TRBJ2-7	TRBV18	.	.	CASSPLGSQGEQYF	TGTGCCAGCTCACCACTGGGCTCCCAGGGGGAGCAGTACTTC
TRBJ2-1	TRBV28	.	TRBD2	CASRIGTSGIYNEQFF	TGTGCCAGCAGAATTGGGACTAGCGGGATCTACAATGAGCAGTTCTTC
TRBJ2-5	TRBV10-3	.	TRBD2	CATSGTQETQYF	TGTGCCACCAGCGGGACCCAAGAGACCCAGTACTTC
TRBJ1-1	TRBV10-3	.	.	CAISGKKANTEAFF	TGTGCCATCAGTGGTAAAAAGGCGAACACTGAAGCTTTCTTT
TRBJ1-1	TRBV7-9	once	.	CASSSPFRASWNTEAFF	TGTGCCAGCAGCTCGCCGTTTAGAGCTTCATGGAACACTGAAGCTTTCTTT
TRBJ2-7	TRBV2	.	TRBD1	CASWDSSYEQYF	TGTGCCAGCTGGGACAGCTCCTACGAGCAGTACTTC
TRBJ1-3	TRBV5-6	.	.	CASSYGQSNTIYF	TGTGCCAGCAGTTACGGACAGTCGAACACCATATATTTT
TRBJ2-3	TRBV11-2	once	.	CASSLVWFGSDTQYF	TGTGCCAGCAGCTTAGTTTGGTTTGGTTCAGATACGCAGTATTTT
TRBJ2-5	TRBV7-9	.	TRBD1	CASSRGTGPQETQYF	TGTGCCAGCAGCCGCGGGACAGGCCCCCAAGAGACCCAGTACTTC
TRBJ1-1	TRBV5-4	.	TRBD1	CASSLDRVGTEAFF	TGTGCCAGCAGCCTGGACAGGGTGGGAACTGAAGCTTTCTTT
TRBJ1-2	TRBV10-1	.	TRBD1	CASSESGTGKAPFNYGYTF	TGCGCCAGCAGTGAGTCGGGGACAGGGAAGGCTCCTTTTAACTATGGCTACACCTTC
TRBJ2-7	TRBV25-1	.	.	CASSEGALWYEQYF	TGTGCCAGCAGTGAAGGTGCCCTCTGGTACGAGCAGTACTTC
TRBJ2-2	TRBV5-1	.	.	CASSMGTLNTGELFF	TGCGCCAGCAGCATGGGGACACTTAACACCGGGGAGCTGTTTTTT
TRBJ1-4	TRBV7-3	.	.	CASSGGPIGGEKLFF	TGTGCCAGCAGCGGAGGGCCGATAGGGGGTGAAAAACTGTTTTTT
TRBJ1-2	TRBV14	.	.	CASSPQIPYGYTF	TGTGCCAGCAGTCCACAGATCCCGTATGGCTACACCTTC
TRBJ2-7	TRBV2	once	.	CASSRSSYEQYF	TGTGCCAGCAGCCGGTCCTCCTACGAGCAGTACTTC
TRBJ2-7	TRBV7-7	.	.	CASSESTSSYEQYF	TGTGCTAGCAGCGAGAGCACGAGCTCCTACGAGCAGTACTTC
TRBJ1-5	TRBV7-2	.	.	CASRRQLNQPQHF	TGTGCCAGCAGGCGACAGCTCAATCAGCCCCAGCATTTT
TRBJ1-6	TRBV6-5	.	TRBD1	CASSPLRGKNSPLHF	TGTGCCAGCAGCCCCCTCAGGGGGAAGAATTCACCCCTCCACTTT
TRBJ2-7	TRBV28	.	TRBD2	CASSFGGSRYEQYF	TGTGCCAGCAGTTTTGGCGGGAGTCGGTACGAGCAGTACTTC
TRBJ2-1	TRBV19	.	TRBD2	CASSTGTSGRILDEQFF	TGTGCCAGTAGTACAGGGACTAGCGGGAGGATATTGGATGAGCAGTTCTTC
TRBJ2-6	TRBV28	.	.	CASSSRPSGANVLTF	TGTGCCAGCAGTTCCCGCCCCTCTGGGGCCAACGTCCTGACTTTC
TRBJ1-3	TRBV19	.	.	CASSISSGNTIYF	TGTGCCAGTAGTATAAGTTCTGGAAACACCATATATTTT
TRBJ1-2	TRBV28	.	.	CASTSVPGTGVGYTF	TGTGCCAGCACCTCCGTCCCCGGGACGGGGGTAGGCTACACCTTC
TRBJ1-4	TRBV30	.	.	CAWSQGRGGEKLFF	TGTGCCTGGAGTCAAGGGAGAGGGGGTGAAAAACTGTTTTTT
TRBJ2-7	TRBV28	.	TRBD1	CASKQPSRGPYEQYF	TGTGCCAGCAAGCAGCCATCTAGGGGGCCCTACGAGCAGTACTTC
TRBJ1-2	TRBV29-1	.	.	CSARSGGSSYTF	TGCAGCGCTCGGTCCGGGGGGAGTTCCTACACCTTC
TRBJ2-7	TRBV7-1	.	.	CASSPPGMGSYEQYF	TGTGCCAGCAGCCCCCCCGGAATGGGCTCCTACGAGCAGTACTTC
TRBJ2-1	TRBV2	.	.	CASSTHGAYNEQFF	TGTGCCAGCAGTACTCACGGGGCCTACAATGAGCAGTTCTTC
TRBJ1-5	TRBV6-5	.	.	CASSYGGIYSNQPQHF	TGTGCCAGCAGTTACGGCGGAATTTATAGCAATCAGCCCCAGCATTTT
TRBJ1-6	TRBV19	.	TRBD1	CASSSGQGFYNSPLHF	TGTGCCAGTAGTTCAGGACAGGGTTTCTATAATTCACCCCTCCACTTT
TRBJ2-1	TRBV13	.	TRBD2	CASSLGPSSGLAGIHEQFF	TGTGCCAGCAGCTTAGGCCCGTCCTCCGGACTAGCGGGAATCCATGAGCAGTTCTTC
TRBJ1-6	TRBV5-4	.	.	CASSPGSENSPLHF	TGTGCCAGCAGCCCGGGGAGTGAGAATTCACCCCTCCACTTT
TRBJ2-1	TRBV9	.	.	CASSSGGDEQFF	TGTGCCAGCAGCTCCGGAGGGGATGAGCAGTTCTTC
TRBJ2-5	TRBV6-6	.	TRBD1	CASSPGTAQETQYF	TGTGCCAGCAGCCCCGGGACAGCACAAGAGACCCAGTACTTC
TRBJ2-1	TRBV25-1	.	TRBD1	CASSENQGVGKELNEQFF	TGTGCCAGCAGTGAAAATCAGGGGGTGGGAAAGGAGCTTAATGAGCAGTTCTTC
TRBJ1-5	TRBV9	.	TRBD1	CASSVGDRAQPQHF	TGTGCCAGCAGCGTAGGGGACAGGGCTCAGCCCCAGCATTTT
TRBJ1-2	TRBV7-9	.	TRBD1	CASSLPGQEVVLYGYTF	TGTGCCAGCAGCTTACCCGGACAGGAAGTTGTCTTATATGGCTACACCTTC
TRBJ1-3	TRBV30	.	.	CAFRPGAGNTIYF	TGTGCCTTCCGTCCGGGCGCAGGAAACACCATATATTTT
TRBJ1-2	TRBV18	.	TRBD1	CASSPGTAQGGYTF	TGTGCCAGCTCACCCGGGACAGCCCAGGGTGGCTACACCTTC
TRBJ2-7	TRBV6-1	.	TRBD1	CASRIGQAYEQYF	TGTGCCAGCAGGATCGGACAGGCCTACGAGCAGTACTTC
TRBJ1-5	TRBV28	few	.	CASSPSDRDNQPQHF	TGTGCCAGCAGTCCCTCAGACAGAGACAATCAGCCCCAGCATTTT
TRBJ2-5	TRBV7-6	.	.	CASSQDWGRETQYF	TGTGCCAGCAGCCAAGACTGGGGGAGGGAGACCCAGTACTTC
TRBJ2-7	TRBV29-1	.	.	CSVELGGYEQYF	TGCAGCGTTGAGCTAGGGGGATACGAGCAGTACTTC
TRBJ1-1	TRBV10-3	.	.	CAISFDRNTEAFF	TGTGCCATCAGTTTTGACAGGAACACTGAAGCTTTCTTT
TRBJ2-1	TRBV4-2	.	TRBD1	CASSHVDRGPYNEQFF	TGTGCCAGCAGCCACGTGGACAGGGGGCCTTACAATGAGCAGTTCTTC
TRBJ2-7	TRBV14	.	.	CASSLRPSSYEQYF	TGTGCCAGCAGTCTTCGACCCAGCTCCTACGAGCAGTACTTC
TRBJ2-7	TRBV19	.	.	CASARGPAPYEQYF	TGTGCCAGCGCCCGGGGTCCCGCTCCCTACGAGCAGTACTTC
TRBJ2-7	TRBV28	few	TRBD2	CASSRGTSGTYEQYF	TGTGCCAGCAGTCGTGGGACTAGCGGCACCTACGAGCAGTACTTC
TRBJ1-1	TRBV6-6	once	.	CASMISGEGGEAFF	TGTGCCAGCATGATATCAGGGGAAGGAGGTGAAGCTTTCTTT
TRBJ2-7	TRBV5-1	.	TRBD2	CASSWGLAGPDEQYF	TGCGCCAGCAGCTGGGGACTAGCGGGGCCAGACGAGCAGTACTTC
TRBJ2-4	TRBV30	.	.	CAWSVFGQTNAQYF	TGTGCCTGGAGTGTTTTCGGACAGACGAACGCTCAGTACTTC
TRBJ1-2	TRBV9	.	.	CASSVGGTTYGYTF	TGTGCCAGCAGCGTAGGTGGGACAACCTATGGCTACACCTTC
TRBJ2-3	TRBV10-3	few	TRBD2	CATGLAPTDTQYF	TGTGCCACGGGACTAGCGCCCACAGATACGCAGTATTTT